This T cell receptor (beta chain) was observed in a study of human T cells and chemical hapten exposure. General study findings and limits: With DPC sensitization, TCRs exceeding 1 in 1000 frequency showed no change.

Each CDR3 protein gets one entry after TCRdb re-called the RACE reads with MiXCR. The sample lists around 45,000 distinct CDR3 sequences, 4.4% occurring once. This CDR3 has 12 amino acids. Trimming stripped 3 bases from V and 6 bases from J, with 9 bases between. This clonotype came up many times. Its antigen is unknown. The sample's time point: healthy volunteer bleed at 2 weeks. Unfractionated whole blood was the source from which total RNA was extracted. This TCR was recovered from a human donor in good health. Some clones in this sample may be carry-over from other donors' samples. Sequencing used whole blood. The rearrangement joins TRBV12-3 or TRBV12-4 to TRBJ2-7; no clear D. CDR3 loop: CASSFKGPEQYF. The CDR3 nucleotides read TGTGCCAGCAGTTTCAAGGGCCCCGAGCAGTACTTC.